These 12 T cell receptor beta chains were sequenced from one sample in a study of blood T cell repertoires in COVID-19 (dated by TCRdb to about 2020). The library was made by the immunoSEQ multiplex PCR assay. TCRdb carries this immuneACCESS record with in-frame sequences only. Its versions omit some clonotypes, under half of them owing to an unresolved V gene in the studies checked, with the rest unexplained. The sample records roughly 200,000 clones, roughly 86% of which are singletons. The ten largest account for 5.6% of the sample. The sequencing input was PBMCs or T cells enriched from blood (not recorded which). These receptors all stem from a man in his forties or fifties with acute COVID-19.

In its sample, this clone was seen once. The V call is TRBV3-1 (or the pseudogene TRBV3-2), the J call TRBJ1-4; tentatively, D is TRBD1 (5 bases). Germline V gene lookup returns CDR1 LGHDT and CDR2 YNNKEL (reference sequence). CDR3 size: 13 residues. Deletions cut 5 bases from V and 8 bases from J, with 12 bases between. CDR3 in DNA: TGTGCCAGCAGCGGGGCGGGGAGGGAAAAACTGTTTTTT. Amino acids: CASSGAGREKLFF.

The J gene is TRBJ1-1, the V gene TRBV18; D unresolved. The germline V and J ends were trimmed by 4 bases and 2 bases, with 23 bases remaining between them. This CDR3 has 18 residues. The germline V gene encodes CDR1 KGHSH and CDR2 LQKENI. The CDR3 DNA reads TGTGCCAGCTCACTAATCGCCCTCGTGGAGGCCGCTAACACTGAAGCTTTCTTT. Its protein is CASSLIALVEAANTEAFF.

This clone occurred once. The chain links TRBV5-1 to TRBJ2-1, with a tentative D call TRBD1 (5 bases). Germline assignment: CDR1 SGHRS and CDR2 YFSETQ. The CDR3 spans 11 residues. Trimming pared 5 bases from V and 7 bases from J, leaving 7 bases between. In nucleotides, the CDR3 is TGCGCCAGCAGTAAGGGGAATGAGCAGTTCTTC. This translates into CASSKGNEQFF.

The V and J genes are TRBV7-3 and TRBJ2-1, with 8 bases fitting TRBD2. This CDR3 is built from 14 residues. The V gene end was trimmed by 5 bases and the J gene end by 4 bases; junction bases not matched to a gene: 4. Germline loops: CDR1 SGHTA, CDR2 FQGTGA. The CDR3 DNA reads TGTGCCAGCAGCATTAGCGGGGCATACAATGAGCAGTTCTTC. Amino acid sequence: CASSISGAYNEQFF.

The chain couples TRBV5-4 to TRBJ2-3; weak D call: TRBD2 (7 bases). Trimming took off 3 bases at V and 1 base at J, with 15 bases between the two ends. The CDR3 totals 16 residues. Germline V CDR1 and CDR2: SGHNT, YYREEE (reference sequence). CDR3 in DNA: TGTGCCAGCAGCTCGGGGGGCGGGACGGGCACAGATACGCAGTATTTT. This encodes CASSSGGGTGTDTQYF. Drawing the rest from reference TRBV5-4 and TRBJ2-3, the complete variable domain is ETGVTQSPTHLIKTRGQQVTLRCSSQSGHNTVSWYQQALGQGPQFIFQYYREEENGRGNFPPRFSGLQFPNYSSELNVNALELDDSALYLCASSSGGGTGTDTQYFGPGTRLTVL.

V is TRBV10-3 and J is TRBJ2-1; 9 nucleotides match TRBD1. The CDR3 consists of 15 residues. Germline V gene data show CDR1 as ENHRY and CDR2 as SYGVKD. The V gene end was trimmed by 2 bases and the J gene end by 8 bases; junction bases not matched to a gene: 7. DNA of the CDR3: TGTGCCATCAGTGAGCCGGGACAGGGTGGCCATGAGCAGTTCTTC. This translates into CAISEPGQGGHEQFF.

The chain carries TRBV9 and TRBJ1-6; unclear D gene. The V and J ends lost 0 bases and 10 bases respectively, with 11 bases between them. Germline loops: CDR1 SGDLS, CDR2 YYNGEE. The CDR3 is made up of 14 amino acids. CDR3 in amino acids: CASSVGAGNSPLHF. CDR3 nucleotide sequence: TGTGCCAGCAGCGTAGGGGCAGGCAACTCACCCCTCCACTTT.

The rearrangement joins TRBV19 to TRBJ1-4; 7 bases fit TRBD1. Per germline, CDR1 LNHDA and CDR2 SQIVND (reference sequence). This CDR3 has 15 residues. Germline trimming cut 3 bases from V and 4 bases from J; bases unmatched to any gene: 5. The CDR3 DNA reads TGTGCCAGTAGTATTTTCGGGACAGATAATGAAAAACTGTTTTTT. Its translation: CASSIFGTDNEKLFF. The full variable domain, its missing parts supplied by reference TRBV19 and TRBJ1-4, is DGGITQSPKYLFRKEGQNVTLSCEQNLNHDAMYWYRQDPGQGLRLIYYSQIVNDFQKGDIAEGYSVSREKKESFPLTVTSAQKNPTAFYLCASSIFGTDNEKLFFGSGTQLSVL.

The V gene is TRBV15, the J gene TRBJ2-1; D is undetermined. The length of the CDR3 is 12 residues. Trimming stripped 0 bases from V and 10 bases from J, with 7 bases between. Germline V CDR1 and CDR2: LNHNV, YYDKDF (reference sequence). CDR3 sequence: CATSRDKQEQFF. CDR3 nucleotides: TGTGCCACCAGCAGAGATAAACAGGAGCAGTTCTTC. The variable domain in full, with the rest retrieved from reference TRBV15 and TRBJ2-1, is DAMVIQNPRYQVTQFGKPVTLSCSQTLNHNVMYWYQQKSSQAPKLLFHYYDKDFNNEADTPDNFQSRRPNTSFCFLDIRSPGLGDTAMYLCATSRDKQEQFFGPGTRLTVL.

The V call is TRBV29-1, the J call TRBJ2-3, with TRBD2 matching 11 bases. The CDR3 consists of 15 residues. Germline V gene sequence: CDR1 SQVTM, CDR2 ANQGSEA. The trim removed 7 bases at V and 6 bases at J, leaving 12 bases unmatched. DNA for the CDR3: TGCAGCGCCGAGGGGGTAGCGGGAGGGCCCGATACGCAGTATTTT. It is translated as CSAEGVAGGPDTQYF.

The chain recombines TRBV6-5 with TRBJ2-6, with D unclear. Germline CDR1 MNHEY, CDR2 SVGAGI. Trimming took off 11 bases at V and 4 bases at J, with 9 bases between the two ends. The CDR3 is 12 amino acids. The CDR3 spells CACEWGANVLTF. The CDR3 DNA follows: TGTGCCTGTGAGTGGGGGGCCAACGTCCTGACTTTC.

This sequence joins TRBV28 and TRBJ1-5; unclear D gene. V gave up 7 bases and J gave up 0 bases, with 4 bases separating them. CDR3 length equals 12 residues. Germline CDR1 MDHEN, CDR2 SYDVKM. The CDR3 region is CASTYSNQPQHF. The CDR3 nucleotides read TGTGCCAGCACTTATAGCAATCAGCCCCAGCATTTT.